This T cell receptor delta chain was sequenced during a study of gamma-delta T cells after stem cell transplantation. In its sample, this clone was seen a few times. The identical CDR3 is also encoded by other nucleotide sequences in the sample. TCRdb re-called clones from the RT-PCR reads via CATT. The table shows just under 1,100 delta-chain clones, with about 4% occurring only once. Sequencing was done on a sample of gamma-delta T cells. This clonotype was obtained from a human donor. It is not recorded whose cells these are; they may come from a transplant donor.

The CDR3 here is CACDTVKPVVGPNLYTDKLIF. Written as DNA, the CDR3 is TGTGCCTGTGACACCGTAAAACCTGTAGTGGGACCCAACCTGTACACCGATAAACTCATCTTT. This sequence joins TRDV2 and TRDJ1; D remains unclear. V gave up 0 bases and J gave up 0 bases, with 28 bases separating them. The germline CDR1 and CDR2 sequences are GEAIGNYY and EKD. The CDR3 is 21 amino acids.